The entry below gives a single TCR beta chain sequence along with its context. Its antigen is as yet unknown. The protocol was immunoSEQ multiplex PCR, while the TCRdb copy is restricted to in-frame clones and leaves out a portion. The sample holds over 90,000 clones, about 88% seen once. Every single patient, without exception, relapsed after autologous stem cell transplantation, and brentuximab vedotin exposure varied. The sample belongs to a study of PD-1 blockade in classical Hodgkin lymphoma. The overall study: Intravenous nivolumab at 3 mg/kg was given to patients every 2 weeks.

Looked up from germline, CDR1 is LNHDA and CDR2 is SQIVND (reference sequence). The CDR3 runs 11 residues. V lost 6 bases and J lost 5, with 6 bases in between. Whole-study results and caveats: Exclusion applied to patients who initiated nivolumab less than 1 year following ASCT. Lower baseline TCR diversity was reported for newly diagnosed patients than for healthy donors. Newly diagnosed patients had diversity similar to the baseline diversity of complete responders.

The rearrangement links TRBV19 to TRBJ2-3, with D maybe TRBD2 (6 bases). Source: peripheral blood mononuclear cells (PBMCs), taken before the second cycle of nivolumab. This TCR derives from a human donor with classical Hodgkin lymphoma. CDR3 nucleotides: TGTGCCAGTAGCGGGGGAGATACGCAGTATTTT. Its protein product is CASSGGDTQYF.